One TCR beta chain is described in this entry. Germline V gene lookup returns CDR1 KGHSH and CDR2 LQKENI. CDR3 length: 15 amino acids. J gave up 5 bases and V 4 bases, and 4 bases lay outside the gene matches. This sample was included in a study of blood T cell repertoires in COVID-19. Here immunoSEQ multiplex PCR was the method, and the copy in TCRdb shows in-frame clones only, minus some. The sample consists of around 470,000 clones, about 88% of them appearing once. This receptor was taken from a man aged 18 to 35 with COVID-19, enrolled during active disease. The J gene is TRBJ2-3, the V gene TRBV18; 12 bases are shared with TRBD1. Specimen: peripheral blood. CDR3 protein: CASSQGQGAGDTQYF. In nucleotides, the CDR3 is TGTGCCAGCTCACAGGGACAGGGGGCTGGAGATACGCAGTATTTT.